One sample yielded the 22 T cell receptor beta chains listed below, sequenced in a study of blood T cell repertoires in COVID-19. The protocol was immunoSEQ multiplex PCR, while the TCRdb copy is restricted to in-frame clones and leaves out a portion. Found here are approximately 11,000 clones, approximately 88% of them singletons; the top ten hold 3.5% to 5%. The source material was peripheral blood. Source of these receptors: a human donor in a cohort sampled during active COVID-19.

CDR3 sequence: CASTTGLSPLHF. The CDR3 DNA is TGTGCCAGCACTACAGGGCTCTCACCCCTCCACTTT. This chain connects TRBV2 to TRBJ1-6; tentative D call: TRBD1 (6 bases). The germline V gene has CDR1 SNHLY and CDR2 FYNNEI. This CDR3 is 12 amino acids long. V was pared by 7 bases and J by 10 bases, with 11 bases between.

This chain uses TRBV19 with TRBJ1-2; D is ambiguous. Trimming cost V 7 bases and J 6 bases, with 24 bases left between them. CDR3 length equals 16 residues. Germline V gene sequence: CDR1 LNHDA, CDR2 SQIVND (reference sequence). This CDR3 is CASTPRGRSLGNGYTF. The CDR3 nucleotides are TGTGCCAGTACCCCCCGCGGGCGCTCCCTTGGGAATGGCTACACCTTC.

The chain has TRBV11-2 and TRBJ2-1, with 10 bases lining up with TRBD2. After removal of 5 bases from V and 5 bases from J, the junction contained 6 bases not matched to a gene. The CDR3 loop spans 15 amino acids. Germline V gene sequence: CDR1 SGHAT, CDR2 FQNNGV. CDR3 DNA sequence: TGTGCCAGCAGCCTTAGCGGGAGGCCCAACAATGAGCAGTTCTTC. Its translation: CASSLSGRPNNEQFF.

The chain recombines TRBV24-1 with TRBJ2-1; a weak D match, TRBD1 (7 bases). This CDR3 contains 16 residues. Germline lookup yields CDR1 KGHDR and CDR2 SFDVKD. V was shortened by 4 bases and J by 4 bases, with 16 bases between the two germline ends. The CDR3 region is CATSDGQGGLYNEQFF. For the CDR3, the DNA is TGTGCCACCAGTGACGGCCAGGGGGGACTTTACAATGAGCAGTTCTTC.

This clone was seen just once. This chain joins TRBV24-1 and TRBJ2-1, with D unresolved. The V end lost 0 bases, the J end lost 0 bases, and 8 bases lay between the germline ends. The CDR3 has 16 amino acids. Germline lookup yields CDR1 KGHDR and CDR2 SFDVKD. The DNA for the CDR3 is TGTGCCACCAGTGATTTGAACGCGGACTCCTACAATGAGCAGTTCTTC. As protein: CATSDLNADSYNEQFF.

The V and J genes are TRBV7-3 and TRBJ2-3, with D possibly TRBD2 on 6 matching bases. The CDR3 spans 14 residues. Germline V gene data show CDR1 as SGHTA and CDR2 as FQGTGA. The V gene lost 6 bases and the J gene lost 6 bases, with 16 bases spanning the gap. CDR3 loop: CASSRLDRGDTQYF. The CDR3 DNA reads TGTGCCAGCAGTCGCCTCGACCGGGGGGATACGCAGTATTTT.

CDR3 loop: CASRIQTGHSYEQYF. For the CDR3, the DNA is TGTGCCAGCAGGATCCAGACAGGGCATTCCTACGAGCAGTACTTC. The chain is built from TRBV28 and TRBJ2-7; TRBD1 agrees at 7 bases. The CDR3 is 15 amino acids. Germline values: CDR1 MDHEN, CDR2 SYDVKM. The V gene end was trimmed by 6 bases and the J gene end by 1 base; junction bases not matched to a gene: 9.

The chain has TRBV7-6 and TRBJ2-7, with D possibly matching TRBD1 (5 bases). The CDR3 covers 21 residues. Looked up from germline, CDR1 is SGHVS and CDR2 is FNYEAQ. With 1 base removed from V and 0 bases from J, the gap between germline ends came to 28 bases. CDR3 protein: CASSLVVGPPDKRSASYEQYF. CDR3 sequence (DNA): TGTGCCAGCAGCTTAGTTGTGGGGCCCCCCGATAAACGCTCAGCCTCCTACGAGCAGTACTTC. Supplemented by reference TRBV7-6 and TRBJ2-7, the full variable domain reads GAGVSQSPRYKVTKRGQDVALRCDPISGHVSLYWYRQALGQGPEFLTYFNYEAQQDKSGLPNDRFSAERPEGSISTLTIQRTEQRDSAMYRCASSLVVGPPDKRSASYEQYFGPGTRLTVT.

CDR3 sequence (DNA): TGTGCCAGCAGCTTTTCAGTCCAAGAGACCCAGTACTTC. Its protein product is CASSFSVQETQYF. The V call is TRBV7-7, the J call TRBJ2-5; the D is unclear. The CDR3 has 13 amino acids. With 3 bases removed from V and 1 base from J, the gap between germline ends came to 6 bases. The V gene's germline CDR1 is SSHAT and CDR2 FNYEAQ (reference sequence).

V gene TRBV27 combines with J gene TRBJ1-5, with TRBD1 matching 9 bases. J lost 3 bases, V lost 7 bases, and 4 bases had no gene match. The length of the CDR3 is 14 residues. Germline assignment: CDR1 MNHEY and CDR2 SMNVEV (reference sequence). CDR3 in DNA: TGTGCCAGCAAGAGGACAGGGGACAATCAGCCCCAGCATTTT. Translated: CASKRTGDNQPQHF.

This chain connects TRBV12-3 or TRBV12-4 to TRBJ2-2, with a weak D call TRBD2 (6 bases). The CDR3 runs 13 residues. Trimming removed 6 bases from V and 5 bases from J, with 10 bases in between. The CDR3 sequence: CASRGGETGELFF. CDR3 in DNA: TGTGCCAGCAGGGGGGGAGAAACCGGGGAGCTGTTTTTT.

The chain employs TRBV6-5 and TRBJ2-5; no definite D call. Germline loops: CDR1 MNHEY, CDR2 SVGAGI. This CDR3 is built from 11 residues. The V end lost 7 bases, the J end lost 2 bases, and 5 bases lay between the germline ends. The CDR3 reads CASMTQETQYF. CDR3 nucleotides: TGTGCCAGCATGACACAAGAGACCCAGTACTTC.

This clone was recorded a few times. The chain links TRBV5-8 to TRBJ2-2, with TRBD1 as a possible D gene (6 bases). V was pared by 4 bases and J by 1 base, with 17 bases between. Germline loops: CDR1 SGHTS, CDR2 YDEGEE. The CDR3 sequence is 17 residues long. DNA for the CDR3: TGTGCCAGCAGCCCGATAGGACAGACTCAGAACACCGGGGAGCTGTTTTTT. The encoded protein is CASSPIGQTQNTGELFF.

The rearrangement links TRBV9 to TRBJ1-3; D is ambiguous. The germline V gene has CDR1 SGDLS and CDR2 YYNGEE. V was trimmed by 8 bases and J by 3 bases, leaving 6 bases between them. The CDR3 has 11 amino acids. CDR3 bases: TGTGCCAGTAGCCGTGGAAACACCATATATTTT. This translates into CASSRGNTIYF.

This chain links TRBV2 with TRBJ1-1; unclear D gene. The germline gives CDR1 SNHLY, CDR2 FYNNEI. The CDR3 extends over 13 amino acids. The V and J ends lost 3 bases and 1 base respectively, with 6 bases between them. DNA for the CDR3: TGTGCCAGCAGTGATCTAGGGAACACTGAAGCTTTCTTT. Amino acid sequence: CASSDLGNTEAFF.

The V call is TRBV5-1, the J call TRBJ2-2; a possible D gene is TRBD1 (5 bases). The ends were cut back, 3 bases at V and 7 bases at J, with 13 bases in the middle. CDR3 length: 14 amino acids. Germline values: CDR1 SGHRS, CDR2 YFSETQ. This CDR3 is CASSSGGANGELFF. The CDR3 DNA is TGCGCCAGCAGCTCGGGTGGGGCAAACGGGGAGCTGTTTTTT.

The CDR3 region is CSASKGGETQYF. For the CDR3, the DNA is TGCAGTGCTAGTAAAGGGGGAGAGACCCAGTACTTC. This rearrangement joins TRBV20-1 to TRBJ2-5; D perhaps matches TRBD1 (6 bases). CDR3 length: 12 amino acids. V shed 3 bases and J shed 4 bases, with 9 bases lying between them. Germline V lookup: CDR1 DFQATT, CDR2 SNEGSKA (reference sequence).

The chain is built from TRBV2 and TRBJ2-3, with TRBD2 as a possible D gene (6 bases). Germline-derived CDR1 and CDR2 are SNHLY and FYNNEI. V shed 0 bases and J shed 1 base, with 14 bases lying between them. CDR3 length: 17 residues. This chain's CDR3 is CASSEASVWGGTDTQYF. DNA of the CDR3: TGTGCCAGCAGTGAAGCGTCAGTCTGGGGGGGCACAGATACGCAGTATTTT. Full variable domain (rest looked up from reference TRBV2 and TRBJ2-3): EPEVTQTPSHQVTQMGQEVILRCVPISNHLYFYWYRQILGQKVEFLVSFYNNEISEKSEIFDDQFSVERPDGSNFTLKIRSTKLEDSAMYFCASSEASVWGGTDTQYFGPGTRLTVL.

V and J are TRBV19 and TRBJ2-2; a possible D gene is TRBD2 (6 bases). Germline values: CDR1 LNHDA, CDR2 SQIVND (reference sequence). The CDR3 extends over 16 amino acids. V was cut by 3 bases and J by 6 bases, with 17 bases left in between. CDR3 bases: TGTGCCAGTAGTATTATGGGAACGACGGGGGCCGGGGAGCTGTTTTTT. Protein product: CASSIMGTTGAGELFF.

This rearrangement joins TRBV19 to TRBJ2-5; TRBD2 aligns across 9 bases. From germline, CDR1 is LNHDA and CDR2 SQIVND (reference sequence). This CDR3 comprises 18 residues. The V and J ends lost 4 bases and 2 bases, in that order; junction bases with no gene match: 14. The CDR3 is CASSTFISGLAFQETQYF. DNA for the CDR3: TGTGCCAGTAGTACCTTCATATCAGGACTAGCGTTTCAAGAGACCCAGTACTTC. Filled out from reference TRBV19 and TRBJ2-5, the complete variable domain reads DGGITQSPKYLFRKEGQNVTLSCEQNLNHDAMYWYRQDPGQGLRLIYYSQIVNDFQKGDIAEGYSVSREKKESFPLTVTSAQKNPTAFYLCASSTFISGLAFQETQYFGPGTRLLVL.

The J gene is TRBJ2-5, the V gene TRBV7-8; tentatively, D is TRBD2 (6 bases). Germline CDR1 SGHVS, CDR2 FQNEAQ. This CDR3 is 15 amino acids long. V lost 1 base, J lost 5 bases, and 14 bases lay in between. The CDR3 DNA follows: TGTGCCAGCAGCTTAGACGGAGGGCAGGAGGAGACCCAGTACTTC. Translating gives CASSLDGGQEETQYF.

The CDR3 coding sequence is TGTGCCAGCAGCTTTTTTCGAGTCGACAATGAGCAGTTCTTC. Its translation: CASSFFRVDNEQFF. The chain couples TRBV7-8 to TRBJ2-1, with unresolved D. The V gene's germline CDR1 is SGHVS and CDR2 FQNEAQ. V was clipped by 3 bases and J by 5 bases, with 11 bases between them. This CDR3 contains 14 residues.